A selection of T cell receptor beta chains follows, all from one sample in a study of CD8 T cells in ankylosing spondylitis. TCRdb re-called the 5' RACE reads with MiXCR, one entry per CDR3 protein. The table records 85,000 to 100,000 distinct CDR3 sequences, roughly 10% of them present only once. The sequenced material came from blood, either unsorted or a sorted T cell fraction (not recorded which). Source of these receptors: a male donor with ankylosing spondylitis or in good health (not recorded which). The CDR3 runs from the conserved cysteine through the conserved F or W. The D gene is left open where the match is weak. Not every row has a clone size; where given, it reads once, few, many or a size class.

clone_size d_call j_call cdr3_length v_call cdr3_aa cdr3_nt
many - TRBJ2-7 13 TRBV2 CARGGTTTYEQYF TGTGCCAGAGGGGGGACTACCACCTACGAGCAGTACTTC
many - TRBJ2-7 15 TRBV20-1 CSAKGGGGASYEQYF TGCAGCGCCAAGGGGGGCGGGGGAGCTTCCTACGAGCAGTACTTC
- - TRBJ1-1 13 TRBV29-1 CSAEADSNTEAFF TGCAGCGCCGAGGCCGATTCGAACACTGAAGCTTTCTTT
few TRBD1 TRBJ2-1 17 TRBV3-1 CASSQGRLQGIYNEQFF TGTGCCAGCAGCCAAGGAAGGTTACAGGGGATCTACAATGAGCAGTTCTTC
many - TRBJ2-1 13 TRBV7-3 CASSLSLYNEQFF TGTGCCAGCAGCTTAAGTCTGTACAATGAGCAGTTCTTC
many TRBD2 TRBJ2-7 15 TRBV5-1 CASSLAPSGDYEQYF TGCGCCAGCAGCTTGGCCCCTAGCGGGGACTACGAGCAGTACTTC
- - TRBJ2-1 13 TRBV14 CASSTQPYNEQFF TGTGCCAGTTCTACTCAACCCTACAATGAGCAGTTCTTC
many - TRBJ2-5 11 TRBV12-3/TRBV12-4 CASSLSQTQYF TGTGCCAGCAGTTTATCACAGACCCAGTACTTC
many - TRBJ1-3 15 TRBV6-6 CASSYGGTTGNTIYF TGTGCCAGCAGTTACGGGGGGACAACTGGAAACACCATATATTTT
many - TRBJ2-2 17 TRBV11-2 CASSLGAARHYTGELFF TGTGCCAGCAGCTTAGGAGCGGCAAGACACTACACCGGGGAGCTGTTTTTT
few TRBD2 TRBJ2-4 19 TRBV28 CASCSPGTTGLIAKNIQYF TGTGCCAGCTGTTCTCCCGGGACTACGGGTTTGATAGCCAAAAACATTCAGTACTTC
many - TRBJ1-5 15 TRBV3-1 CASSQDWGRGQPQHF TGTGCCAGCAGCCAAGATTGGGGGCGCGGTCAGCCCCAGCATTTT
many - TRBJ2-7 13 TRBV7-9 CASSSDVYYEQYF TGTGCCAGCAGCTCAGACGTTTACTACGAGCAGTACTTC
many TRBD1 TRBJ2-7 15 TRBV28 CASSLAGTVTYEQYF TGTGCCAGCAGTTTGGCAGGGACAGTAACCTACGAGCAGTACTTC
many - TRBJ2-5 12 TRBV11-2 CASSWYLETQYF TGTGCCAGCAGCTGGTATCTAGAGACCCAGTACTTC
many TRBD2 TRBJ2-7 14 TRBV2 CASSERGGEYEQYF TGTGCCAGCAGTGAACGGGGAGGGGAGTACGAGCAGTACTTC
many TRBD1 TRBJ2-3 13 TRBV23-1 CASTPGQGKRHGF TGCGCCAGCACTCCGGGACAGGGAAAACGTCATGGGTTT
many - TRBJ2-6 16 TRBV11-1 CASSLVVGAGANVLTF TGTGCCAGCAGCTTAGTGGTCGGAGCTGGGGCCAACGTCCTGACTTTC
medium-sized - TRBJ1-5 14 TRBV27 CASSPLGGNQPQHF TGTGCCAGCAGTCCTCTCGGGGGGAATCAGCCCCAGCATTTT
few TRBD2 TRBJ2-5 18 TRBV9 CASSVGQLAGGPGETQYF TGTGCCAGCAGCGTAGGTCAATTGGCGGGGGGGCCGGGGGAGACCCAGTACTTC
many - TRBJ1-2 13 TRBV9 CASSVGSNYGYTF TGTGCCAGCAGCGTAGGCTCTAACTATGGCTACACCTTC
- TRBD2 TRBJ2-3 16 TRBV7-2 CASSLLGRGYTDTQYF TGTGCCAGCAGCTTATTGGGGCGGGGGTACACAGATACGCAGTATTTT
many - TRBJ2-3 14 TRBV12-3/TRBV12-4 CASSPGLSTDTQYF TGTGCCAGCAGTCCGGGACTCAGTACAGATACGCAGTATTTT
- TRBD2 TRBJ2-1 18 TRBV11-2 CASSLRLAGESLYNEQFF TGTGCCAGCAGCTTGAGACTAGCGGGGGAATCGTTGTACAATGAGCAGTTCTTC
many - TRBJ2-5 15 TRBV9 CASSDASSFQETQYF TGTGCCAGCAGCGACGCCAGTAGCTTCCAAGAGACCCAGTACTTC
many TRBD1 TRBJ2-2 16 TRBV12-3/TRBV12-4 CASSLTGVVGTGELFF TGTGCCAGCAGTCTGACAGGGGTCGTTGGCACCGGGGAGCTGTTTTTT
many TRBD1 TRBJ2-3 14 TRBV20-1 CSARGQGFTDTQYF TGCAGTGCTAGAGGACAGGGTTTCACAGATACGCAGTATTTT
many - TRBJ1-4 13 TRBV5-1 CASSYRVNEKLFF TGCGCCAGCAGCTACAGGGTGAATGAAAAACTGTTTTTT
many TRBD1 TRBJ1-5 14 TRBV5-1 CASSLGQGDQPQHF TGCGCCAGCAGCTTGGGACAGGGGGACCAGCCCCAGCATTTT
many - TRBJ2-3 17 TRBV20-1 CSARSASPVLSTDTQYF TGCAGTGCTAGAAGCGCAAGTCCTGTCCTTAGCACAGATACGCAGTATTTT
many - TRBJ2-7 15 TRBV6-1 CASSDFHGGVYEQYF TGTGCCAGCAGTGATTTCCACGGGGGCGTCTACGAGCAGTACTTC
- TRBD1 TRBJ2-2 16 TRBV30 CAITGPGQEDTGELFF TGTGCCATAACAGGCCCGGGACAGGAGGACACCGGGGAGCTGTTTTTT
- - TRBJ2-7 11 TRBV20-1 CSALALYEQYF TGCAGTGCTTTAGCACTCTACGAGCAGTACTTC
- - TRBJ2-7 12 TRBV18 CASSPHSYEQYF TGTGCCAGCTCACCCCATTCCTACGAGCAGTACTTC
many - TRBJ2-1 14 TRBV24-1 CATSDPGTYNEQFF TGTGCCACCAGTGATCCTGGAACCTACAATGAGCAGTTCTTC
- TRBD2 TRBJ2-5 15 TRBV28 CASRLTSGGRETQYF TGTGCCAGCAGATTGACTAGCGGGGGGAGGGAGACCCAGTACTTC
many - TRBJ1-3 14 TRBV20-1 CSARGQISGNTIYF TGCAGTGCTAGAGGGCAGATCTCTGGAAACACCATATATTTT
few TRBD2 TRBJ2-1 19 TRBV5-1 CASSWRLAGGPSSYNEQFF TGCGCCAGCAGCTGGCGCCTAGCGGGGGGGCCAAGCTCCTACAATGAGCAGTTCTTC
many TRBD1 TRBJ1-5 15 TRBV20-1 CSAILQGAYNQPQHF TGCAGTGCTATCCTACAGGGGGCCTACAATCAGCCCCAGCATTTT
many - TRBJ2-3 15 TRBV20-1 CSARDLRESTDTQYF TGCAGTGCTAGAGATCTCAGGGAGAGCACAGATACGCAGTATTTT
- TRBD1 TRBJ1-2 16 TRBV10-3 CAIKDPLQGADYGYTF TGTGCCATCAAGGACCCCTTACAGGGGGCGGACTATGGCTACACCTTC
many - TRBJ2-3 14 TRBV20-1 CSARFWVGGDTQYF TGCAGTGCTAGGTTCTGGGTCGGAGGCGATACGCAGTATTTT
many - TRBJ1-3 15 TRBV5-1 CASTSSLNSGNTIYF TGCGCCAGCACCTCCTCTTTGAACTCTGGAAACACCATATATTTT
many - TRBJ1-1 13 TRBV12-3/TRBV12-4 CASSLGPGTIGNF TGTGCCAGCAGTTTGGGCCCCGGGACAATAGGGAACTTT
- - TRBJ2-1 15 TRBV5-1 CASSLREDSGTQQFF TGCGCCAGCAGCTTGCGCGAGGATTCCGGGACCCAGCAGTTCTTC
many - TRBJ2-2 15 TRBV20-1 CSASKDGQNTGELFF TGCAGTGCTAGCAAGGACGGGCAGAACACCGGGGAGCTGTTTTTT
many - TRBJ2-1 13 TRBV20-1 CSAGRASYNEQFF TGCAGTGCTGGCCGGGCCTCCTACAATGAGCAGTTCTTC
many - TRBJ1-6 12 TRBV28 CASSFEYSPLHF TGTGCCAGCAGTTTCGAGTATTCACCCCTCCACTTT
many - TRBJ2-5 13 TRBV12-5 CASGLGGPETQYF TGTGCTAGTGGTTTGGGGGGGCCGGAGACCCAGTACTTC
- - TRBJ2-2 15 TRBV7-8 CASSLGLSKTGELFF TGTGCCAGCAGCTTAGGACTATCGAAAACCGGGGAGCTGTTTTTT